These 3 T cell receptor beta chains share one sample of origin, sequenced in a study of a mutant IDH1 vaccine in newly diagnosed glioma. No antigens are known for them. Libraries were prepared by immunoSEQ multiplex PCR; TCRdb keeps only in-frame clonotypes and omits some of them. Among tens of thousands of clones listed, around four fifths were seen once. Time point reported: week 35, safety follow-up. Doses comprised 300 ug of mutant IDH1 20-mer peptide each, plus topical imiquimod. Material: PBMCs, obtained from a glioma patient whose treatment included an IDH1 peptide vaccine. These receptor sequences come from a woman between 40 and 50 years old with glioma.

The chain couples TRBV5-1 to TRBJ1-4; unclear D gene. CDR3 length: 17 amino acids. Germline assignment: CDR1 SGHRS and CDR2 YFSETQ. V lost 4 bases and J lost 0, with 16 bases in between. CDR3 amino acids: CASSPEGTVATNEKLFF. The CDR3 DNA follows: TGCGCCAGCAGCCCGGAGGGCACAGTTGCAACTAATGAAAAACTGTTTTTT.

In the case of this clone: This CDR3 is also generated by other DNA sequences in the sample. The rearrangement uses TRBV10-1 and TRBJ1-1; 9 positions agree with TRBD1. Germline V gives CDR1 WNHNN, CDR2 SYGVQD (reference sequence). Trimming took 5 bases from V and 2 from J; bases not matched to a gene: 3. The CDR3 contains 14 residues. This CDR3 reads CASSLGQGNTEAFF. The CDR3, as DNA: TGCGCCAGCAGTTTGGGACAGGGAAACACTGAAGCTTTCTTT.

This clone was observed once. CDR3 sequence: CASRGTGTNQPQHF. In nucleotides, the CDR3 is TGTGCCAGCAGGGGGACAGGGACCAATCAGCCCCAGCATTTT. The chain employs TRBV6-5 and TRBJ1-5; 9 nucleotides align to TRBD1. Germline-derived CDR1 and CDR2 are MNHEY and SVGAGI. This CDR3 region has 14 residues. V shed 6 bases and J 3 bases; nucleotides not matched to a gene: 3.